Below, 9 T cell receptor beta chains from the same sample are listed, as sequenced in a study of blood T cell repertoires in COVID-19. Sequencing was performed with immunoSEQ multiplex PCR; in TCRdb, only in-frame clones are kept and a portion is missing. The table lists hundreds of thousands of clones, roughly 87% of them singletons. The sequencing sample was made of peripheral blood. These receptors all stem from a man aged 18 to 29 with active or convalescent COVID-19.

The CDR3 DNA sequence: TGTGCCAGTACCTTGGGGAGGGAGTACGAGCAGTACTTC. As protein: CASTLGREYEQYF. V is TRBV7-2 and J is TRBJ2-7, with 7 bases aligning to TRBD2. The CDR3 has 13 amino acids. CDR1 and CDR2 (germline): SGHTA, FQGNSA. The trim removed 9 bases at V and 4 bases at J, leaving 9 bases unmatched.

This sequence joins TRBV19 and TRBJ1-2; D gene unclear. Trimming took off 5 bases at V and 2 bases at J, with 6 bases between the two ends. This CDR3 has 12 residues. Looked up from germline, CDR1 is LNHDA and CDR2 is SQIVND (reference sequence). In DNA form, the CDR3 reads TGTGCCAGTAGTGCCTACAACTATGGCTACACCTTC. This translates into CASSAYNYGYTF.

V is TRBV7-8 and J is TRBJ2-2; D is perhaps TRBD1 (5 bases). Between the trimmed V and J ends, which lost 1 base and 6 bases, there was a span of 15 bases. CDR1 SGHVS and CDR2 FQNEAQ come from the germline V gene. This CDR3 contains 16 residues. This CDR3 reads CASSLVSATGPGELFF. DNA of the CDR3: TGTGCCAGCAGCTTAGTTTCAGCTACAGGACCCGGGGAGCTGTTTTTT.

The chain combines TRBV19 with TRBJ2-1, with D perhaps matching TRBD1 (6 bases). Per germline, CDR1 LNHDA and CDR2 SQIVND (reference sequence). CDR3 length: 16 amino acids. Between the trimmed V and J ends, which lost 10 bases and 2 bases, there was a span of 21 bases. CDR3: CATHGQGTGTYNEQFF. The DNA for the CDR3 is TGTGCCACCCATGGGCAGGGGACGGGAACCTACAATGAGCAGTTCTTC. Complete variable domain (other parts from reference TRBV19 and TRBJ2-1): DGGITQSPKYLFRKEGQNVTLSCEQNLNHDAMYWYRQDPGQGLRLIYYSQIVNDFQKGDIAEGYSVSREKKESFPLTVTSAQKNPTAFYLCATHGQGTGTYNEQFFGPGTRLTVL.

The rearrangement links TRBV5-6 to TRBJ2-7; D not certain. Germline V lookup: CDR1 SGHDT, CDR2 YYEEEE. This CDR3 region has 14 residues. V was trimmed by 0 bases and J by 0 bases, leaving 7 bases between them. CDR3 amino acids: CASSLAQNSYEQYF. Written as DNA, the CDR3 is TGTGCCAGCAGCTTGGCTCAGAACTCCTACGAGCAGTACTTC.

The V call is TRBV29-1, the J call TRBJ2-7; 7 bases are a match to TRBD1. V shed 6 bases, J shed 0 bases, and the junction held 5 bases outside the gene matches. This CDR3 is 13 amino acids long. Looked up from germline, CDR1 is SQVTM and CDR2 is ANQGSEA. The CDR3, as DNA: TGCAGCGTGAGGGACAGTAGCTCCTACGAGCAGTACTTC. Encoded protein: CSVRDSSSYEQYF.

The chain is built from TRBV7-2 and TRBJ1-1, with D possibly TRBD1 on 5 matching bases. V was cut by 5 bases and J by 5 bases, with 18 bases left in between. This CDR3 comprises 15 residues. CDR1 is SGHTA, CDR2 FQGNSA, per germline. CDR3 DNA: TGTGCCAGCAGCGCCCGACAGCTCCTGGGGACTGAAGCTTTCTTT. This sequence encodes CASSARQLLGTEAFF.

The CDR3 loop reads CASGLVLALKAYNEQFF. The CDR3 DNA follows: TGTGCTAGTGGTTTGGTTCTAGCCCTAAAGGCCTACAATGAGCAGTTCTTC. The chain combines TRBV12-5 with TRBJ2-1; D may be TRBD2 (5 bases). The CDR3 totals 17 residues. Trimming removed 0 bases from V and 2 bases from J, with 14 bases in between. Germline CDR1 and CDR2: LGHNT and FRNRAP. The complete variable domain, with remaining parts taken from reference TRBV12-5 and TRBJ2-1, reads DARVTQTPRHKVTEMGQEVTMRCQPILGHNTVFWYRQTMMQGLELLAYFRNRAPLDDSGMPKDRFSAEMPDATLATLKIQPSEPRDSAVYFCASGLVLALKAYNEQFFGPGTRLTVL.

The rearrangement uses TRBV4-3 and TRBJ2-3, with D tentatively TRBD1 (5 bases). There are 14 residues in the CDR3. Germline V gene sequence: CDR1 LGHNA, CDR2 YSLEER. Trimming removed 0 bases from V and 4 bases from J, with 8 bases in between. The CDR3, as DNA: TGCGCCAGCAGCCAAGAAAGGGGTGCAGATACGCAGTATTTT. The encoded protein is CASSQERGADTQYF.